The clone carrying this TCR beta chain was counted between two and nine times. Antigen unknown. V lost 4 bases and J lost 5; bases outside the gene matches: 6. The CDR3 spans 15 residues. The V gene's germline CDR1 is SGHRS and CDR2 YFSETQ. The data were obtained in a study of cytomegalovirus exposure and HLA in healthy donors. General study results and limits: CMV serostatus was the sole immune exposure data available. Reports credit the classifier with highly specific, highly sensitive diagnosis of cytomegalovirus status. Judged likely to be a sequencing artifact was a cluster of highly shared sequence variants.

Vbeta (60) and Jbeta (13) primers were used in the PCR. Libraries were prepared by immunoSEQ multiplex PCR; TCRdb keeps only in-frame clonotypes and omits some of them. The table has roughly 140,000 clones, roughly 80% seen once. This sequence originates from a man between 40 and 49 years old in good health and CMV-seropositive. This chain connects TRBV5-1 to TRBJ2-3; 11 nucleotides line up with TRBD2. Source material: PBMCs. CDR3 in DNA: TGCGCCAGCAGCACCATTAGCGGGGGGGGAGATACGCAGTATTTT. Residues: CASSTISGGGDTQYF.